Reported below is one T cell receptor (beta chain). This entry is derived from a study of blood T cell repertoires in COVID-19. Trimming stripped 5 bases from V and 2 bases from J, with 10 bases between. Germline V gene sequence: CDR1 LNHDA, CDR2 SQIVND (reference sequence). The CDR3 contains 14 residues. Using immunoSEQ multiplex PCR, the repertoire was profiled, and TCRdb retains in-frame clones only, with some absent. The table lists some 150,000 clones, under 90% of them singletons. Sequencing was performed on PBMCs or T cells enriched from blood (not recorded which). This chain joins TRBV19 and TRBJ1-3; tentatively, D is TRBD1 (5 bases). The TCR sequence derives from a woman younger than 35 who had been exposed to COVID-19. The CDR3: CASSLAGTGNTIYF. CDR3 DNA: TGTGCCAGTAGTTTGGCAGGGACTGGAAACACCATATATTTT.